Many counts were recorded for the clone carrying this TCR beta chain. Its target is unknown. Template switching by 5'RACE produced TCR cDNA, adding a universal primer site and UMIs. TCRdb itself ran the 5' RACE reads through MiXCR, one entry per CDR3 protein. The sample includes hundreds of thousands of distinct CDR3 sequences, around 3.9% of them seen just once. This sample stems from a study of T cells after yellow fever vaccination. Findings and caveats of the study: High-abundance clonotypes from the bulk population could contaminate FACS-sorted repertoires. It was a small share of clonotypes that appeared in both CD4 and CD8 compartments. A large majority of primary-vaccination clones showed up again after the booster (approximately 96% CD4, 85% to 90% CD8).

Germline CDR1 is LGHNA and CDR2 is YNFKEQ. CDR3 length: 16 residues. Trimming left V 2 bases short and J 0 bases short, with 12 bases between. Sequencing used PBMCs, obtained on the day of the yellow fever booster vaccination. This receptor was taken from a man younger than 35 who received the YFV17D yellow fever vaccine. This chain joins TRBV4-2 and TRBJ2-3; D gene ambiguous. CDR3 nucleotides: TGTGCCAGCAGCCAACCCCGTACTCGGAGCACAGATACGCAGTATTTT. It translates to CASSQPRTRSTDTQYF.